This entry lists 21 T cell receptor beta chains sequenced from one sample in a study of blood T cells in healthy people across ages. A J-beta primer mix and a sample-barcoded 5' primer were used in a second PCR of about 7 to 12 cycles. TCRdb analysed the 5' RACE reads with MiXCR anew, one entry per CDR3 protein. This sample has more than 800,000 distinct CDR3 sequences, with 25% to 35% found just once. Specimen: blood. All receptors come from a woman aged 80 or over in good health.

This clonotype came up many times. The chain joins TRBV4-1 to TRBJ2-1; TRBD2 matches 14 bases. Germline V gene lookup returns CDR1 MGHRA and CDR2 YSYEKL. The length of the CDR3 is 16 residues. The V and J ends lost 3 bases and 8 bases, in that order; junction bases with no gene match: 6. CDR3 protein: CASSHPGLAGGDEQFF. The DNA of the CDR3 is TGCGCCAGCAGCCACCCAGGACTAGCGGGGGGCGATGAGCAGTTCTTC.

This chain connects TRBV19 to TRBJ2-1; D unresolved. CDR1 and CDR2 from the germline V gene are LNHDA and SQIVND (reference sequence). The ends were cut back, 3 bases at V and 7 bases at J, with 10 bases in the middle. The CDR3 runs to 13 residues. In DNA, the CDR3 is TGTGCCAGTAGTATCCGAGGACCGAATGAGCAGTTCTTC. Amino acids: CASSIRGPNEQFF.

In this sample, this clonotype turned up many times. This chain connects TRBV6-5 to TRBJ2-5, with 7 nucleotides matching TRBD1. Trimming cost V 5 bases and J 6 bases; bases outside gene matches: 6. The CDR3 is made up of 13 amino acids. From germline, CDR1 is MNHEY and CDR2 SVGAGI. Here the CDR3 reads CASSKTGTQTQYF. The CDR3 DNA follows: TGTGCCAGCAGTAAGACAGGGACGCAGACCCAGTACTTC.

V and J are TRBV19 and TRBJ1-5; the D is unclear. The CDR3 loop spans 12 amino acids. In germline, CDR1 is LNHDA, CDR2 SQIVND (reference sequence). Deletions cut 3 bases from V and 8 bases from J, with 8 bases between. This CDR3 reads CASSMGGKPQHF. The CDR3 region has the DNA TGTGCCAGTAGTATGGGTGGGAAGCCCCAGCATTTT.

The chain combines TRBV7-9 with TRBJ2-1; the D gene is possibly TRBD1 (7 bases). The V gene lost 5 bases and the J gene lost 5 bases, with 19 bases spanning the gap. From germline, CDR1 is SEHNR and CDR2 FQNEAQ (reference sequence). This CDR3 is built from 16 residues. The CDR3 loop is CASSPMTGTLNNEQFF. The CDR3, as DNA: TGTGCCAGCAGCCCAATGACAGGGACTCTAAACAATGAGCAGTTCTTC.

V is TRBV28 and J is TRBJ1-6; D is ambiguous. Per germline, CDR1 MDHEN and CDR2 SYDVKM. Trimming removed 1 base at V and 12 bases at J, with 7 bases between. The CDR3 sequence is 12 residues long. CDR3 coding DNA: TGTGCCAGCAGTTTATTATTAGGACCCCTCCACTTT. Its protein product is CASSLLLGPLHF.

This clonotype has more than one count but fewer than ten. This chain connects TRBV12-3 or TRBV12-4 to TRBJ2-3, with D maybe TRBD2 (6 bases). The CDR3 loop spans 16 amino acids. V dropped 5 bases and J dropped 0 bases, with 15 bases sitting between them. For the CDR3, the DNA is TGTGCCAGCAGTAGTGGGACTGTTCCTAGCACAGATACGCAGTATTTT. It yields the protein CASSSGTVPSTDTQYF.

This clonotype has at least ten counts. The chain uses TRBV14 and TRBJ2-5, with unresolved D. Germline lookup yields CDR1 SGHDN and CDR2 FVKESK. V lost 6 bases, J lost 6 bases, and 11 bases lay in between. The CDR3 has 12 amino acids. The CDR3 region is CASSNSRQTQYF. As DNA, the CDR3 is TGTGCCAGCAGTAATTCCCGACAGACCCAGTACTTC.

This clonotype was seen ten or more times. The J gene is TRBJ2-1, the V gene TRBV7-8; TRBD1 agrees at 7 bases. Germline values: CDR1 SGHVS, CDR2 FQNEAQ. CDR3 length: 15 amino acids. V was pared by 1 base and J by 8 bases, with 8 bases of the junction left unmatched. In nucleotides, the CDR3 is TGTGCCAGCAGCTTAGGTTTAGGGGGCGAGTATGAGCAGTTCTTC. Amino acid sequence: CASSLGLGGEYEQFF.

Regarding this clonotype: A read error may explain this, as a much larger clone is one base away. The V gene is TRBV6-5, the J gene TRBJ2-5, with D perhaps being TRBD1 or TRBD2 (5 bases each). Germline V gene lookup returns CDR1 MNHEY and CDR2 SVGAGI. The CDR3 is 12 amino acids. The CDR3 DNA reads TGTACCAGCAGTTCTGGGACGGGGACCCAGTACTTC. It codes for CTSSSGTGTQYF.

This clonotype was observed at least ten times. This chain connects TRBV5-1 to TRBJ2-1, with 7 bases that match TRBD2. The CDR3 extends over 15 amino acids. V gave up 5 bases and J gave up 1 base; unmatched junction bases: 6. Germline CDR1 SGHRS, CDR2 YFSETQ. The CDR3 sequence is CASSDSGYSYNEQFF. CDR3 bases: TGCGCCAGCAGTGATAGCGGGTATTCCTACAATGAGCAGTTCTTC.

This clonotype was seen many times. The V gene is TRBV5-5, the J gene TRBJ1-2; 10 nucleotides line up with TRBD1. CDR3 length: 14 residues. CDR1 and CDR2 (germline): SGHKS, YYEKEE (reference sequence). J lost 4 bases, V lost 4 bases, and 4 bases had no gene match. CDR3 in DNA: TGTGCCAGCAGCCGCGGACAGGGGGGCTATGGCTACACCTTC. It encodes CASSRGQGGYGYTF.

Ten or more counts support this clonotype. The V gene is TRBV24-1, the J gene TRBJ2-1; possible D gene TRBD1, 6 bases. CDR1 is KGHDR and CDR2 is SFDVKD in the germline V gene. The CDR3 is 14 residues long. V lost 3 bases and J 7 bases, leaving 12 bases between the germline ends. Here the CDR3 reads CATSDITGRNEQFF. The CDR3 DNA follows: TGTGCCACCAGTGATATAACAGGGAGAAATGAGCAGTTCTTC.

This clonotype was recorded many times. The CDR3 region has the DNA TGTGCCGCAGTGGGTGGGGATTCCTACAATGAGCAGTTCTTC. Translation: CAAVGGDSYNEQFF. The chain employs TRBV7-9 and TRBJ2-1; the D is unclear. The CDR3 contains 14 residues. The germline V gene has CDR1 SEHNR and CDR2 FQNEAQ (reference sequence). The V and J ends lost 11 bases and 1 base respectively, with 15 bases between them. The full variable domain, its missing parts supplied by reference TRBV7-9 and TRBJ2-1, is DTGVSQNPRHKITKRGQNVTFRCDPISEHNRLYWYRQTLGQGPEFLTYFQNEAQLEKSRLLSDRFSAERPKGSFSTLEIQRTEQGDSAMYLCAAVGGDSYNEQFFGPGTRLTVL.

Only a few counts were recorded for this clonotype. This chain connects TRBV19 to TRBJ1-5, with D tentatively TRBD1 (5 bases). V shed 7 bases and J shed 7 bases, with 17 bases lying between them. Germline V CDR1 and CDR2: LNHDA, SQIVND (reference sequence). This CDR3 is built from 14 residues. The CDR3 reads CASKGHPSGQPQHF. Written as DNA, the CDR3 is TGTGCCAGTAAAGGACACCCATCAGGCCAGCCCCAGCATTTT.

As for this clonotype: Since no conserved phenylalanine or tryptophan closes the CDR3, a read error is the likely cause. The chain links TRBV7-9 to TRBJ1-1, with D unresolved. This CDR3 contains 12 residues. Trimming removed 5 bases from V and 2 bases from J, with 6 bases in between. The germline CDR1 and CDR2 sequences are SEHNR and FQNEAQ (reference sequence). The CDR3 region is CASSLSNTEAFL. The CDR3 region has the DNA TGTGCCAGCAGCCTCTCTAACACTGAAGCTTTCCTT.

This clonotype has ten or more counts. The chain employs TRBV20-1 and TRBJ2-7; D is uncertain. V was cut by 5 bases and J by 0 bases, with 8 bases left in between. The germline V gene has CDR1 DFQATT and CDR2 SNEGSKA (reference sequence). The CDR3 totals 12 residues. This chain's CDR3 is CSASDGSYEQYF. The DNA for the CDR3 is TGCAGTGCTTCCGACGGCTCCTACGAGCAGTACTTC.

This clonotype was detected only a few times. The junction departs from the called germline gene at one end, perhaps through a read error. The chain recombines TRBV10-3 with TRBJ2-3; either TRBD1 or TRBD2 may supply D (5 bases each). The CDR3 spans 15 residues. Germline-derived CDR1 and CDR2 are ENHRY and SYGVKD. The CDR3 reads CATSEGRSSTDTQYF. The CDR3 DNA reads TGTGCCACCAGTGAGGGACGGTCTAGCACAGATACGCAGTATTTT.

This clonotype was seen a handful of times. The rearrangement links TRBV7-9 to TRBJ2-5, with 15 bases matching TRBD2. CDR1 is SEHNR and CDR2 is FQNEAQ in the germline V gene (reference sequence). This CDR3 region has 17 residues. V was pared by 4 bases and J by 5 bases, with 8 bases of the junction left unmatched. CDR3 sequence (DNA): TGTGCCAGCAGCTCAACGGGACTAGCGGGGGGATGGGAGACCCAGTACTTC. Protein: CASSSTGLAGGWETQYF.

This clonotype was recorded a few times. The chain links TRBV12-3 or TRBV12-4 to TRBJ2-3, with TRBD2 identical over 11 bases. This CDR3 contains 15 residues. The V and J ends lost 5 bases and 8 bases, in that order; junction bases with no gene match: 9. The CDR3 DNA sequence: TGTGCCAGCAGTCCTACCGGGACTAGCGGAGGTACGCAGTATTTT. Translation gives CASSPTGTSGGTQYF.

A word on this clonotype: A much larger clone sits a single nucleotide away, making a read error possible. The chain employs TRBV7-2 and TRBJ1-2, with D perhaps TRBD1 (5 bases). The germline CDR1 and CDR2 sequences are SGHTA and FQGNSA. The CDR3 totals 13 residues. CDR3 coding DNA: TGTGCCTGCAGCTTGTCAGGGCCCGAGGGCTACACCTTC. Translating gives CACSLSGPEGYTF.